This record looks at one T cell receptor (beta chain) sequence and its context. The V end lost 4 bases, the J end lost 5 bases, and 9 bases lay between the germline ends. CDR1 and CDR2 from the germline V gene are ENHRY and SYGVKD. The CDR3 consists of 13 residues. Clones were read by immunoSEQ multiplex PCR, and TCRdb kept only the in-frame ones, dropping some. The repertoire holds approximately 130,000 clones, with over 75% as singletons. This record comes from a study of control samples from healthy donors and cancer patients. The chain combines TRBV10-3 with TRBJ1-5; D unresolved. Input material: blood. This receptor was taken from a man aged 60 to 69 in good health. The CDR3 region is CAISVGSDQPQHF. The CDR3 nucleotides are TGTGCCATCAGTGTAGGGTCCGATCAGCCCCAGCATTTT.